This paragraph reports one TCR beta chain. Its antigen has not been determined. No quality values exist for individual bases; no much larger clone is one base distant. Its CDR3 holds 13 amino acids, cysteine through phenylalanine. Solely the CDR3 DNA is kept, with 39 bases framed from the first base. The germline ends are 9 bases apart after V is trimmed by 11 bases and J by 1 base. Receptor libraries were prepared by PCR. The run used an Illumina HiSeq 2500. To reduce PCR and sequencing biases, unique molecular identifiers were built into the TCR beta cDNA libraries. About 500,000 cDNA molecules were obtained per 1 to 10 million input T cells, so each molecule approximated one T cell. The same protocol used for the earlier healthy control dataset was applied to prepare and sequence the patient libraries. Samples belonging to the same batch were prepared together, multiplexed and sequenced on a shared HiSeq lane. On the authors' methods: MIGEC was used to process the raw barcoded reads, and molecular identifier groups with only a single read were discarded before consensus assembly and CDR3 extraction. Clonotype tables were post-analysed with VDJtools, normalizing diversity by down-sampling all datasets to the smallest sample size. To correct batch-related cross-sample contamination, repertoire overlap clustering matched CDR3 amino acid sequences but not nucleotide sequences. The public sequencing data were trimmed at Q25 with fastp and processed into clonotypes with MiXCR by TCRdb, which kept only in-frame beta chains. Each CDR3 protein appears once, grouped with its most common genes and DNA. These V and J calls derive from TCRdb rather than the authors' analysis. This sample holds hundreds of thousands of distinct CDR3 sequences; 44% were observed only once. Around 1.7% of the sample comes from the top ten.

The data were obtained in a study of post-analysis software for immune sequencing data (dated by TCRdb to 2014 to 2015). About the investigation overall: Relapsing-remitting, secondary progressive and progressive-relapsing multiple sclerosis were recorded as disease courses, and subtype annotation was lacking for some patients. The multiple sclerosis patient repertoires were compared with 11 previously published healthy control repertoires from donors aged roughly 6 to 27 years. A subset of samples was prepared in parallel using single-end sample barcoding, then pooled and co-amplified after Illumina adapter ligation.

Overall results and qualifications from the work: Patients showed significantly higher frequencies than controls for a handful of TRBV segments, among them TRBV5-6, TRBV5-1 and TRBV20-1. The control group was slightly older than the multiple sclerosis patient group. Direct clustering with F measure showed strong co-clustering of samples prepared in the same batch, prompting a batch-effect correction. Compared with controls, multiple sclerosis patients had significantly lower normalized Chao1 diversity, a finding suggesting substantial peripheral T-cell clonal expansion.

To demonstrate the VDJtools post-analysis software, TCR beta repertoires were profiled from the peripheral blood of more than ten young patients with multiple sclerosis. The multiple sclerosis patients were children and adolescents ranging in age from 6 to 15 years. The material sequenced was blood. The sequence joins TRBV12-3 or TRBV12-4 to TRBJ2-6, with TRBD2 as a weak D call on 6 bases. This clonotype was obtained from a girl aged 5 to 17 with multiple sclerosis. The CDR3 here reads CAGRKSGANVLTF. The DNA sequence is as follows: TGTGCCGGGAGGAAATCTGGGGCCAACGTCCTGACTTTC.